The 24 T cell receptor beta chains below all came from one sample that was sequenced in a study of Ad26.COV2.S vaccination and SARS-CoV-2 variants. Treatment meaning: some 20 received Ad26.COV2.S at low or high dose, single or two shots; several received placebo; per-sample allocation not given. Repertoires come from day 63 after the first vaccine or placebo injection. Method: immunoSEQ multiplex PCR; TCRdb's copy keeps in-frame clones and lacks some. This table has around 240,000 clones, roughly 90% appearing once. The material was peripheral blood, obtained in a trial of Ad26.COV2.S vaccine versus placebo. Every receptor here comes from a person between 18 and 59 years old who received the Ad26.COV2.S COVID-19 vaccine or a placebo.

This clone showed up just once. This chain links TRBV9 with TRBJ1-1; TRBD1 is a possible D gene (5 bases). This CDR3 comprises 13 residues. Germline CDR1 reads SGDLS; CDR2 reads YYNGEE. V gave up 4 bases and J gave up 5 bases, with 12 bases separating them. The CDR3 is CASSPGGGTEAFF. The DNA of the CDR3 is TGTGCCAGCAGCCCCGGGGGGGGAACTGAAGCTTTCTTT.

V usage is TRBV18 and J usage is TRBJ2-7; 10 bases agree with TRBD1. V gave up 4 bases and J gave up 3 bases; unmatched junction bases: 12. Looked up from germline, CDR1 is KGHSH and CDR2 is LQKENI. This CDR3 is built from 17 residues. CDR3 amino acids: CASSLRAPGQGYYEQYF. CDR3 nucleotide sequence: TGTGCCAGCTCACTACGAGCTCCGGGACAGGGGTACTACGAGCAGTACTTC.

The chain couples TRBV6-5 to TRBJ1-5, with D perhaps matching TRBD1 (5 bases). Trimming stripped 0 bases from V and 8 bases from J, with 14 bases between. Per the germline V gene, CDR1 is MNHEY and CDR2 is SVGAGI. The CDR3 spans 15 residues. Here the CDR3 DNA reads TGTGCCAGCAGTTACTCCCCAGGGACTTCGGAGCCCCAGCATTTT. Its protein is CASSYSPGTSEPQHF.

The genes are TRBV7-2 and TRBJ1-1; D is undetermined. Germline-derived CDR1 and CDR2 are SGHTA and FQGNSA. V was trimmed by 1 base and J by 10 bases, leaving 10 bases between them. CDR3 length: 12 residues. The CDR3 DNA follows: TGTGCCAGCAGCTTAGTGGAGAAGGGAGCTTTCTTT. Protein sequence: CASSLVEKGAFF.

The CDR3 reads CASSLALRGQIYEQYF. CDR3 DNA sequence: TGTGCCAGCAGCTTAGCGCTAAGAGGACAGATCTACGAGCAGTACTTC. This rearrangement joins TRBV7-2 to TRBJ2-7; possibly TRBD1 for D (6 bases). Deletions cut 0 bases from V and 3 bases from J, with 15 bases between. The CDR3 has 16 residues. Germline values: CDR1 SGHTA, CDR2 FQGNSA.

The chain has TRBV10-3 and TRBJ2-1; 7 positions agree with TRBD2. Germline CDR1 reads ENHRY; CDR2 reads SYGVKD. The V and J ends lost 2 bases and 5 bases, in that order; junction bases with no gene match: 6. The CDR3 totals 15 residues. The CDR3 DNA sequence: TGTGCCATCAGTGAGGGCGGGAGATTGAACAATGAGCAGTTCTTC. The encoded protein is CAISEGGRLNNEQFF.

The chain has TRBV28 and TRBJ2-7, with 8 bases fitting TRBD1. The germline gives CDR1 MDHEN, CDR2 SYDVKM. V trimming: 7 bases; J trimming: 3 bases; junction bases outside the gene matches: 8. The CDR3 extends over 14 amino acids. The CDR3 protein is CASTKRQGYYEQYF. The DNA of the CDR3 is TGTGCCAGCACCAAACGACAGGGGTACTACGAGCAGTACTTC. The whole variable domain, remainder taken from reference TRBV28 and TRBJ2-7, is DVKVTQSSRYLVKRTGEKVFLECVQDMDHENMFWYRQDPGLGLRLIYFSYDVKMKEKGDIPEGYSVSREKKERFSLILESASTNQTSMYLCASTKRQGYYEQYFGPGTRLTVT.

The V and J genes are TRBV19 and TRBJ2-3; D unclear. Per the germline V gene, CDR1 is LNHDA and CDR2 is SQIVND (reference sequence). Trimming cost V 4 bases and J 5 bases, with 7 bases left between them. The CDR3 loop spans 12 amino acids. The CDR3 region is CASSTRGDTQYF. The DNA of the CDR3 is TGTGCCAGTAGTACCCGCGGAGATACGCAGTATTTT.

The chain is built from TRBV5-4 and TRBJ2-3; 10 nucleotides agree with TRBD1. Germline CDR1 is SGHNT and CDR2 is YYREEE (reference sequence). The junction had 19 bases not matched to a gene; V was cut back by 2 bases and J by 4 bases. The CDR3 runs 20 residues. CDR3 nucleotide sequence: TGTGCCAGCAGCTTAGGGACCGCTTACGGGACAGGGGAAAGGTCAGATACGCAGTATTTT. Protein: CASSLGTAYGTGERSDTQYF.

The CDR3 bases are TGTGCCAGCAGCGTAGGACCGATGAACACTGAAGCTTTCTTT. Protein: CASSVGPMNTEAFF. The chain is built from TRBV9 and TRBJ1-1, with D unclear. Between the trimmed V and J ends, which lost 0 bases and 0 bases, there was a span of 6 bases. This CDR3 region has 14 residues. Germline loops: CDR1 SGDLS, CDR2 YYNGEE.

The CDR3 bases are TGTGCCAGCAGCCCTCGACAGGCCTACGAGCAGTACTTC. This translates into CASSPRQAYEQYF. The rearrangement uses TRBV5-4 and TRBJ2-7; possibly TRBD1 for D (6 bases). The length of the CDR3 is 13 residues. The V gene's germline CDR1 is SGHNT and CDR2 YYREEE (reference sequence). Trimming removed 4 bases from V and 2 bases from J, with 10 bases in between.

Concerning this clone itself: Other nucleotide sequences in the sample specify the same CDR3. The chain recombines TRBV28 with TRBJ2-7, with unresolved D. Trimming removed 3 bases from V and 4 bases from J, with 4 bases in between. The CDR3 has 11 residues. CDR1 and CDR2 (germline): MDHEN, SYDVKM. The CDR3 region is CASSLTYEQYF. CDR3 nucleotides: TGTGCCAGCAGTTTGACGTACGAGCAGTACTTC.

This chain uses TRBV27 with TRBJ2-5; perhaps TRBD2 as D (6 bases). The CDR3 length is 14 residues. Per the germline V gene, CDR1 is MNHEY and CDR2 is SMNVEV (reference sequence). V dropped 1 base and J dropped 5 bases, with 11 bases sitting between them. CDR3 nucleotides: TGTGCCAGCAGTTTATTGGGGGGTTTGGAGACCCAGTACTTC. This translates into CASSLLGGLETQYF.

In its sample, this clone was seen a few times. The J gene is TRBJ1-4, the V gene TRBV6-2 or TRBV6-3, with TRBD1 as a possible D gene (6 bases). V shed 0 bases and J shed 4 bases, with 15 bases lying between them. Germline CDR1 and CDR2: MNHEY and SVGEGT. The CDR3 covers 17 residues. The CDR3 loop is CASSYSATTGLNEKLFF. In DNA, the CDR3 is TGTGCCAGCAGTTACTCGGCGACGACAGGCCTTAATGAAAAACTGTTTTTT.

The chain couples TRBV4-3 to TRBJ1-4, with 8 nucleotides matching TRBD1. Germline V gene data show CDR1 as LGHNA and CDR2 as YSLEER. V shed 4 bases and J 0 bases; nucleotides not matched to a gene: 7. The CDR3 loop spans 17 amino acids. The CDR3 sequence: CASSLGQDFPTNEKLFF. CDR3 DNA: TGCGCCAGCAGCCTGGGACAGGATTTTCCAACTAATGAAAAACTGTTTTTT.

The chain couples TRBV5-4 to TRBJ2-1, with D unresolved. Trimming shortened V by 3 bases and J by 7 bases, and 17 bases separated the two germline ends. The CDR3 extends over 15 amino acids. The V gene's germline CDR1 is SGHNT and CDR2 YYREEE (reference sequence). The CDR3 region is CASSSATTAGNEQFF. CDR3 DNA sequence: TGTGCCAGCAGCTCCGCCACAACAGCTGGGAATGAGCAGTTCTTC.

This sequence joins TRBV6-2 or TRBV6-3 and TRBJ2-6; D gene unclear. Trimming cost V 2 bases and J 6 bases, with 17 bases left between them. Germline values: CDR1 MNHEY, CDR2 SVGEGT. CDR3 size: 17 residues. The CDR3 reads CASSYPRWSLMANVLTF. CDR3 sequence (DNA): TGTGCCAGCAGTTACCCCCGTTGGAGCCTCATGGCCAACGTCCTGACTTTC.

V usage is TRBV12-3 or TRBV12-4 and J usage is TRBJ1-1, with a weak D call TRBD1 (6 bases). V was clipped by 3 bases and J by 4 bases, with 6 bases between them. The CDR3 is made up of 12 amino acids. The CDR3 DNA is TGTGCCAGCAGTTTGACAGGCACTGAAGCTTTCTTT. The encoded protein is CASSLTGTEAFF.

This rearrangement joins TRBV6-2 or TRBV6-3 to TRBJ1-1; no definite D call. The CDR3 loop spans 14 amino acids. Trimming took 6 bases from V and 6 from J, leaving 17 bases between them. CDR1 and CDR2 (germline): MNHEY, SVGEGT. Here the CDR3 reads CASSPPEEFPEAFF. CDR3 bases: TGTGCCAGCAGCCCTCCGGAGGAGTTCCCTGAAGCTTTCTTT.

The rearrangement uses TRBV5-6 and TRBJ1-2, with 7 bases matching TRBD1. Trimming removed 1 base from V and 3 bases from J; junction bases left unmatched: 3. This CDR3 is built from 14 residues. Germline V CDR1 and CDR2: SGHDT, YYEEEE. CDR3 DNA: TGTGCCAGCAGCTTGAACCAGGGGGACTATGGCTACACCTTC. Protein sequence: CASSLNQGDYGYTF.

The J gene is TRBJ1-2, the V gene TRBV29-1; D unresolved. Germline V CDR1 and CDR2: SQVTM, ANQGSEA. The CDR3 is made up of 12 amino acids. Trimming took off 2 bases at V and 11 bases at J, with 15 bases between the two ends. CDR3 nucleotide sequence: TGCAGCGTTGAATTGACGGTGGGCGCTTACACCTTC. Translated, it gives CSVELTVGAYTF.

This clone has just one count. V gene TRBV19 combines with J gene TRBJ1-2, with 9 positions matching TRBD1. The J segment lost 4 bases and the V segment lost 6 bases, leaving 6 bases of the junction unmatched. This CDR3 spans 14 amino acids. CDR1 is LNHDA and CDR2 is SQIVND in the germline V gene (reference sequence). CDR3 protein: CASRVQGAGYGYTF. The CDR3 DNA reads TGTGCCAGTAGGGTACAGGGGGCAGGCTATGGCTACACCTTC. Full variable domain (missing parts from reference TRBV19 and TRBJ1-2): DGGITQSPKYLFRKEGQNVTLSCEQNLNHDAMYWYRQDPGQGLRLIYYSQIVNDFQKGDIAEGYSVSREKKESFPLTVTSAQKNPTAFYLCASRVQGAGYGYTFGSGTRLTVV.

V gene TRBV11-3 combines with J gene TRBJ2-3; D is uncertain. Per the germline V gene, CDR1 is SGHNT and CDR2 is YENEEA. CDR3 length: 13 residues. Trimming shortened V by 3 bases and J by 3 bases, and 7 bases separated the two germline ends. Here the CDR3 reads CASSFTATDTQYF. The CDR3, as DNA: TGTGCCAGCAGCTTCACAGCAACAGATACGCAGTATTTT.

CDR3 region: CASSFLSPDRTDTQYF. The CDR3 nucleotides are TGTGCCAGCAGTTTTCTCTCCCCCGACAGGACAGATACGCAGTATTTT. The chain is built from TRBV27 and TRBJ2-3; possible D gene TRBD1, 6 bases. V lost 3 bases to trimming and J lost 3 bases, with 16 bases between them. CDR1 and CDR2 (germline): MNHEY, SMNVEV (reference sequence). There are 16 residues in the CDR3.